The 19 T cell receptor beta chains listed next were all sequenced from one sample in a study of Ad26.COV2.S vaccination and SARS-CoV-2 variants. The treatment: about 20 received Ad26.COV2.S at low or high dose, single or two shots; roughly five received placebo; per-sample allocation not given. Sampling was performed 63 days after the first vaccine or placebo injection. Assay: immunoSEQ multiplex PCR; the TCRdb copy retains only in-frame clones and omits some. The data contain about 480,000 clones, roughly 89% of them singletons. Specimen: peripheral blood, collected in a trial of Ad26.COV2.S vaccine versus placebo. The receptor set was obtained from a person between 18 and 65 years old who received the Ad26.COV2.S COVID-19 vaccine or a placebo.

This clone was detected a few times. The chain combines TRBV7-2 with TRBJ2-5; the match to TRBD1 covers 7 bases. CDR3 size: 14 residues. Germline V gives CDR1 SGHTA, CDR2 FQGNSA. The V and J ends lost 3 bases and 2 bases, in that order; junction bases with no gene match: 3. CDR3: CASSFGTAQETQYF. In DNA form, the CDR3 reads TGTGCCAGCAGCTTCGGGACAGCGCAAGAGACCCAGTACTTC.

The chain uses TRBV29-1 and TRBJ1-2; 7 positions match TRBD1. After removal of 6 bases from V and 2 bases from J, the junction contained 3 bases not matched to a gene. The CDR3 is made up of 12 amino acids. CDR1 SQVTM and CDR2 ANQGSEA come from the germline V gene. The CDR3 sequence is CSVSGQNYGYTF. DNA of the CDR3: TGCAGCGTCTCGGGACAGAACTATGGCTACACCTTC.

This chain links TRBV7-2 with TRBJ2-1; 9 nucleotides line up with TRBD2. V lost 1 base, J lost 15 bases, and 22 bases stayed unmatched. Germline values: CDR1 SGHTA, CDR2 FQGNSA. The CDR3 totals 18 residues. As DNA, the CDR3 is TGTGCCAGCAGCTTAGAGACGGCGGGAGTAGCGGGGGCCCGGGGGCGGTTCTTC. The encoded protein is CASSLETAGVAGARGRFF.

The chain employs TRBV6-2 or TRBV6-3 and TRBJ2-2; a possible D gene is TRBD2 (5 bases). The V and J ends lost 6 bases and 2 bases respectively, with 19 bases between them. This CDR3 comprises 17 residues. The V gene's germline CDR1 is MNHEY and CDR2 SVGEGT. CDR3 coding DNA: TGTGCCAGCAGCCCGAGCGCGGGTTTCGCTAACACCGGGGAGCTGTTTTTT. Translated: CASSPSAGFANTGELFF.

The chain recombines TRBV2 with TRBJ2-2; TRBD2 aligns across 11 bases. This CDR3 comprises 16 residues. Germline V lookup: CDR1 SNHLY, CDR2 FYNNEI. Trimming at V came to 6 bases and at J to 7 bases, leaving 10 bases not matched to a gene. CDR3 bases: TGTGCCAGCAGCGTTACTAGCGGGAGCATCGGCGGGGAGCTGTTTTTT. Amino acids: CASSVTSGSIGGELFF.

This clone was picked up one time. This chain links TRBV7-2 with TRBJ2-7; D uncertain. The V and J ends lost 3 bases and 0 bases respectively, with 15 bases between them. There are 16 residues in the CDR3. The germline V gene encodes CDR1 SGHTA and CDR2 FQGNSA. The CDR3 DNA reads TGTGCCAGCAGCTTTCGGTTAAAGGCGAACTCCTACGAGCAGTACTTC. This sequence encodes CASSFRLKANSYEQYF. Looking up the rest from reference TRBV7-2 and TRBJ2-7 gives the full variable domain: GAGVSQSPSNKVTEKGKDVELRCDPISGHTALYWYRQSLGQGLEFLIYFQGNSAPDKSGLPSDRFSAERTGGSVSTLTIQRTQQEDSAVYLCASSFRLKANSYEQYFGPGTRLTVT.

J is TRBJ2-1 and V is TRBV10-3, with D possibly matching TRBD2 (5 bases). V was trimmed by 8 bases and J by 1 base, leaving 15 bases between them. Germline V CDR1 and CDR2: ENHRY, SYGVKD. This CDR3 has 15 amino acids. Written as DNA, the CDR3 is TGTGCCATCGGTTTTGGGGAGACATCCTACAATGAGCAGTTCTTC. Residues: CAIGFGETSYNEQFF.

The V gene is TRBV9, the J gene TRBJ2-2; D is unclear. This CDR3 comprises 16 residues. V was shortened by 0 bases and J by 7 bases, with 16 bases between the two germline ends. Germline assignment: CDR1 SGDLS and CDR2 YYNGEE. DNA for the CDR3: TGTGCCAGCAGCGTAGCTGAGAGGTTAGGCGGCGGGGAGCTGTTTTTT. Protein: CASSVAERLGGGELFF.

V usage is TRBV28 and J usage is TRBJ1-4; TRBD1 matches 9 bases. Germline V gene lookup returns CDR1 MDHEN and CDR2 SYDVKM. The CDR3 is 15 amino acids. V lost 2 bases and J lost 3; bases outside the gene matches: 1. CDR3: CASSLGDRANEKLFF. The CDR3 DNA sequence: TGTGCCAGCAGTTTAGGGGACAGGGCTAATGAAAAACTGTTTTTT. Supplemented by reference TRBV28 and TRBJ1-4, the full variable domain reads DVKVTQSSRYLVKRTGEKVFLECVQDMDHENMFWYRQDPGLGLRLIYFSYDVKMKEKGDIPEGYSVSREKKERFSLILESASTNQTSMYLCASSLGDRANEKLFFGSGTQLSVL.

This clone was observed a few times. CDR3 DNA: TGTGCCAGCAGCTTGGATGGAGCCAGCGGCAATCAGCCCCAGCATTTT. Protein product: CASSLDGASGNQPQHF. The chain employs TRBV5-6 and TRBJ1-5; D call uncertain. The CDR3 consists of 16 residues. V was trimmed by 0 bases and J by 2 bases, leaving 12 bases between them. Germline CDR1 and CDR2: SGHDT and YYEEEE.

The chain is built from TRBV6-2 or TRBV6-3 and TRBJ2-5; D perhaps matches TRBD1 (6 bases). The CDR3 covers 17 residues. Germline V gene lookup returns CDR1 MNHEY and CDR2 SVGEGT. The V end was cut by 2 bases, the J end by 5 bases, with 21 bases between. CDR3 loop: CASSYGRGAGVLETQYF. CDR3 DNA: TGTGCCAGCAGTTACGGCAGGGGTGCAGGAGTCCTGGAGACCCAGTACTTC.

This chain joins TRBV4-2 and TRBJ1-1; D might be TRBD1 (5 bases). Trimming cost V 4 bases and J 1 base, with 13 bases left between them. From germline, CDR1 is LGHNA and CDR2 YNFKEQ. The CDR3 runs to 15 residues. The CDR3 DNA follows: TGTGCCAGCAGCCCCGCTGGGACGGCGAACACTGAAGCTTTCTTT. Its protein is CASSPAGTANTEAFF.

Notes on this clone: The same CDR3 is also encoded by other DNA sequences in this sample. This chain uses TRBV18 with TRBJ2-7; D is undetermined. Trimming shortened V by 3 bases and J by 3 bases, and 3 bases separated the two germline ends. Germline CDR1 is KGHSH and CDR2 is LQKENI. CDR3 length: 11 residues. CDR3 amino acids: CASSPNYEQYF. CDR3 DNA sequence: TGTGCCAGCTCACCGAACTACGAGCAGTACTTC.

The V and J genes are TRBV7-8 and TRBJ2-7, with no clear D. The CDR3 has 16 amino acids. Germline V gives CDR1 SGHVS, CDR2 FQNEAQ. V dropped 4 bases and J dropped 4 bases, with 20 bases sitting between them. CDR3 coding DNA: TGTGCCAGCAGCTCAAACCCCAGAGACAAGAAATACGAGCAGTACTTC. Translating it yields CASSSNPRDKKYEQYF.

This clone was detected only a few times. This chain's CDR3 is CASSQEAMVVDYGYTF. CDR3 nucleotide sequence: TGCGCCAGCAGCCAAGAAGCCATGGTGGTGGACTATGGCTACACCTTC. The rearrangement links TRBV4-1 to TRBJ1-2; D gene uncertain. Trimming removed 0 bases from V and 3 bases from J, with 14 bases in between. This CDR3 contains 16 residues. Germline assignment: CDR1 MGHRA and CDR2 YSYEKL.

The chain joins TRBV30 to TRBJ2-6, with 10 nucleotides matching TRBD1. The length of the CDR3 is 17 residues. V shed 4 bases and J 0 bases; nucleotides not matched to a gene: 6. The germline CDR1 and CDR2 sequences are GTSNPN and SVGIG (reference sequence). In DNA, the CDR3 is TGTGCCTGGAACCGGGACAGGGGAGGCTCTGGGGCCAACGTCCTGACTTTC. Protein product: CAWNRDRGGSGANVLTF. Together with reference TRBV30 and TRBJ2-6, the CDR3 gives the full variable domain: SQTIHQWPATLVQPVGSPLSLECTVEGTSNPNLYWYRQAAGRGLQLLFYSVGIGQISSEVPQNLSASRPQDRQFILSSKKLLLSDSGFYLCAWNRDRGGSGANVLTFGAGSRLTVL.

The chain recombines TRBV7-9 with TRBJ2-3; maybe TRBD1 (6 bases). This CDR3 comprises 17 residues. From germline, CDR1 is SEHNR and CDR2 FQNEAQ (reference sequence). The V gene lost 1 base and the J gene lost 0 bases, with 14 bases spanning the gap. As DNA, the CDR3 is TGTGCCAGCAGCTTAGATCAGGGGAGTACTAGCACAGATACGCAGTATTTT. It specifies CASSLDQGSTSTDTQYF. The full variable domain, its missing parts supplied by reference TRBV7-9 and TRBJ2-3, is DTGVSQNPRHKITKRGQNVTFRCDPISEHNRLYWYRQTLGQGPEFLTYFQNEAQLEKSRLLSDRFSAERPKGSFSTLEIQRTEQGDSAMYLCASSLDQGSTSTDTQYFGPGTRLTVL.

The chain has TRBV28 and TRBJ1-4; the D gene is possibly TRBD1 (6 bases). The germline V gene encodes CDR1 MDHEN and CDR2 SYDVKM. V lost 5 bases and J lost 7, with 20 bases in between. This CDR3 comprises 16 residues. DNA of the CDR3: TGTGCCAGCAGTCCCGGGGGGGCGCGGTTCGGTGAAAAACTGTTTTTT. Amino acid sequence: CASSPGGARFGEKLFF.

This clone was seen only once. The J gene is TRBJ1-6, the V gene TRBV7-3; D is unresolved. The germline V gene encodes CDR1 SGHTA and CDR2 FQGTGA. Trimming cost V 6 bases and J 9 bases, with 12 bases left between them. This CDR3 has 13 amino acids. In DNA, the CDR3 is TGTGCCAGCAGGGACGGGAGACGTTCACCCCTCCACTTT. This gives the protein CASRDGRRSPLHF.